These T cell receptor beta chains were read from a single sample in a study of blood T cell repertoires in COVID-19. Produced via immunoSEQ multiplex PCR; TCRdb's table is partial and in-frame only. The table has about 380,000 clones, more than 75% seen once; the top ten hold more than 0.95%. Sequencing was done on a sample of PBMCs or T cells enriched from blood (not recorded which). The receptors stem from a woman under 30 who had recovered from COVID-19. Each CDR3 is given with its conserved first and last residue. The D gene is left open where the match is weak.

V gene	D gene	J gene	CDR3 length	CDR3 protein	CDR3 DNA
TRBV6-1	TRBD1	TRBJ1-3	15	CASSETGAIGNTIYF	TGTGCCAGCAGTGAGACAGGGGCGATCGGAAACACCATATATTTT
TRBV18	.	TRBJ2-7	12	CASSAEGAEQYF	TGTGCCAGCTCAGCGGAGGGGGCTGAGCAGTACTTC
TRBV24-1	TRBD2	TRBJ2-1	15	CATQGDSGGYNEQFF	TGTGCCACCCAGGGGGATAGCGGGGGTTACAATGAGCAGTTCTTC
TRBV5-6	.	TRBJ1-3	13	CASSLGPGNTIYF	TGTGCCAGCAGCTTGGGTCCGGGAAACACCATATATTTT
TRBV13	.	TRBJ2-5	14	CASSFPGIQETQYF	TGTGCCAGCAGCTTCCCAGGAATTCAAGAGACCCAGTACTTC
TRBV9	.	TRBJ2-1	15	CASSVTGGANNEQFF	TGTGCCAGCAGCGTAACGGGGGGCGCGAACAATGAGCAGTTCTTC
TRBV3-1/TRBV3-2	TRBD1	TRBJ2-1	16	CASSQEGQGGYNEQFF	TGTGCCAGCAGCCAAGAGGGACAGGGTGGATACAATGAGCAGTTCTTC
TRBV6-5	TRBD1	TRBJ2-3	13	CASHTGGADTQYF	TGTGCCAGCCATACAGGGGGCGCAGATACGCAGTATTTT
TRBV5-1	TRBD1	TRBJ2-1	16	CASSFVGQGWHNEQFF	TGCGCCAGCAGCTTCGTTGGACAGGGGTGGCACAATGAGCAGTTCTTC
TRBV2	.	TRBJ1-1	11	CASRMTVEAFF	TGTGCCAGCAGGATGACAGTTGAAGCTTTCTTT
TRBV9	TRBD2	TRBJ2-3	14	CASRSGGFTDTQYF	TGTGCCAGCAGAAGCGGGGGTTTCACAGATACGCAGTATTTT
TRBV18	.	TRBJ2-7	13	CASSLLQSYEQYF	TGTGCCAGCTCGCTACTACAATCCTACGAGCAGTACTTC
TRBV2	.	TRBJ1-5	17	CASSELHRYGENQPQHF	TGTGCCAGCAGTGAACTTCATCGTTACGGGGAGAATCAGCCCCAGCATTTT
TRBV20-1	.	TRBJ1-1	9	CSATSHRGF	TGCAGTGCGACGTCCCACCGGGGCTTT
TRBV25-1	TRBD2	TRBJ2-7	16	CASSELSGGNSYEQYF	TGTGCCAGCAGTGAATTGAGCGGGGGTAACTCCTACGAGCAGTACTTC
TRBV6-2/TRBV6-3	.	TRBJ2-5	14	CASSRGEYQETQYF	TGTGCCAGCAGCAGGGGCGAATACCAAGAGACCCAGTACTTC
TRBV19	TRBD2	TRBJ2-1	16	CASTNPTSGGIYEQFF	TGTGCCAGTACCAATCCCACTAGCGGGGGGATCTATGAGCAGTTCTTC
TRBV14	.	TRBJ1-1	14	CASSRQGLGTEAFF	TGTGCCAGCAGCCGTCAGGGGTTGGGCACTGAAGCTTTCTTT
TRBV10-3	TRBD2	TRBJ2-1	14	CAIRGGKSNNEQFF	TGTGCCATCAGGGGGGGGAAATCTAACAATGAGCAGTTCTTC
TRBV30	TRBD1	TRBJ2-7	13	CAWSGDRDFEQYF	TGTGCCTGGAGTGGGGACAGGGATTTCGAGCAGTACTTC
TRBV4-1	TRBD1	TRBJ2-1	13	CASSQVSGGGQFF	TGCGCCAGCAGCCAAGTTTCAGGGGGCGGGCAGTTCTTC
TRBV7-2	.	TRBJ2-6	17	CASSGDRGGTGANVLTF	TGTGCCAGCAGCGGAGACCGAGGGGGAACTGGGGCCAACGTCCTGACTTTC
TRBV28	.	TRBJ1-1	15	CASSIPDRKNTEAFF	TGTGCCAGCAGTATACCGGACAGAAAGAACACTGAAGCTTTCTTT
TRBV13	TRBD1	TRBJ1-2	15	CASSSDGQGASSYTF	TGTGCCAGCAGCTCTGATGGACAGGGTGCTTCAAGCTACACCTTC
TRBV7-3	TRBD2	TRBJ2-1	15	CASSQLAGAFNEQFF	TGTGCCAGCAGCCAACTAGCGGGGGCTTTCAATGAGCAGTTCTTC
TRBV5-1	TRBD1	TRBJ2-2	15	CASSSPGGNTGELFF	TGCGCCAGCAGCTCCCCAGGGGGGAACACCGGGGAGCTGTTTTTT